These 5 T cell receptor beta chains came from one sample sequenced in a study of T cells in localized non-small cell lung cancer. Here immunoSEQ multiplex PCR was the method, and the copy in TCRdb shows in-frame clones only, minus some. The table includes about 13,000 clones, about 28% detected once. The sequencing here drew on lung tumor tissue, taken before any cancer treatment. The receptors originated from a female donor older than 55 with stage I lung adenocarcinoma.

The chain uses TRBV15 and TRBJ1-2, with no clear D. This CDR3 is built from 14 residues. Trimming removed 0 bases at V and 5 bases at J, with 10 bases between. Germline V gene lookup returns CDR1 LNHNV and CDR2 YYDKDF (reference sequence). The CDR3 sequence: CATSREVTGYGYTF. The CDR3 DNA is TGTGCCACCAGCAGAGAAGTTACGGGGTATGGCTACACCTTC.

The chain recombines TRBV6-8 with TRBJ2-1, with a tentative D call TRBD1 (5 bases). The CDR3 totals 15 residues. The V end lost 6 bases, the J end lost 6 bases, and 18 bases lay between the germline ends. Germline CDR1 is MNHGY and CDR2 is SAAAGT. The CDR3 loop reads CASSSWGQGANEQFF. The CDR3 region has the DNA TGTGCCAGCAGCTCCTGGGGCCAGGGCGCCAATGAGCAGTTCTTC.

This rearrangement joins TRBV11-3 to TRBJ2-1; 13 bases are a match to TRBD2. Germline trimming cut 5 bases from V and 4 bases from J; bases unmatched to any gene: 5. The CDR3 runs 16 residues. Looked up from germline, CDR1 is SGHNT and CDR2 is YENEEA. This CDR3 reads CASSLGLAGAYNEQFF. CDR3 bases: TGTGCCAGCAGCCTAGGACTAGCGGGGGCATACAATGAGCAGTTCTTC. Full variable domain (remainder filled in from reference TRBV11-3 and TRBJ2-1): EAGVVQSPRYKIIEKKQPVAFWCNPISGHNTLYWYLQNLGQGPELLIRYENEEAVDDSQLPKDRFSAERLKGVDSTLKIQPAELGDSAVYLCASSLGLAGAYNEQFFGPGTRLTVL.

This clone was counted only a few times. The chain carries TRBV11-3 and TRBJ1-2; TRBD1 might be the D (5 bases). Germline values: CDR1 SGHNT, CDR2 YENEEA. The CDR3 sequence is 15 residues long. Trimming left V 1 base short and J 1 base short, with 10 bases between. The CDR3 region has the DNA TGTGCCAGCAGCTTAGGGGACGGTGATAACTATGGCTACACCTTC. It specifies CASSLGDGDNYGYTF.

This CDR3 reads CASSLDKAANTEAFF. CDR3 coding DNA: TGTGCCAGTAGCCTCGACAAGGCTGCGAACACTGAAGCTTTCTTT. The chain recombines TRBV19 with TRBJ1-1; D unclear. Trimming pared 6 bases from V and 1 base from J, leaving 15 bases between. Germline-derived CDR1 and CDR2 are LNHDA and SQIVND (reference sequence). There are 15 residues in the CDR3. Combining the CDR3 with reference TRBV19 and TRBJ1-1 gives the whole variable domain DGGITQSPKYLFRKEGQNVTLSCEQNLNHDAMYWYRQDPGQGLRLIYYSQIVNDFQKGDIAEGYSVSREKKESFPLTVTSAQKNPTAFYLCASSLDKAANTEAFFGQGTRLTVV.